The clone carrying this T cell receptor (beta chain) was picked up a small number of times. Its target is not known. This specimen belongs to a study of CD8 T cells in ankylosing spondylitis. The V and J ends lost 6 bases and 3 bases, in that order; junction bases with no gene match: 9. The CDR3 runs 15 residues. CDR1 SGHAT and CDR2 FQNNGV come from the germline V gene. The study, taken as a whole, reports: For ankylosing spondylitis blood, a TCR beta motif of several highly homologous variants appeared characteristic. A number of the motif variants had already been described in reactive arthritis synovial fluid and blood.

Scientists made TCR beta libraries using quantitative 5'-RACE with molecular barcodes. TCRdb re-derived calls from the 5' RACE reads in MiXCR, one entry per CDR3 protein. The table has about 800,000 distinct CDR3 sequences, 12% seen once. V and J are TRBV11-2 and TRBJ1-2; 8 nucleotides align to TRBD1. This TCR came from a male donor with ankylosing spondylitis. Specimen: blood, either unsorted or a sorted T cell fraction (not recorded which). The CDR3 DNA reads TGTGCCAGCAGGAGGACAGGGCGGACCTACTATGGCTACACCTTC. Its translation is CASRRTGRTYYGYTF. Full variable domain (missing parts from reference TRBV11-2 and TRBJ1-2): EAGVAQSPRYKIIEKRQSVAFWCNPISGHATLYWYQQILGQGPKLLIQFQNNGVVDDSQLPKDRFSAERLKGVDSTLKIQPAKLEDSAVYLCASRRTGRTYYGYTFGSGTRLTVV.